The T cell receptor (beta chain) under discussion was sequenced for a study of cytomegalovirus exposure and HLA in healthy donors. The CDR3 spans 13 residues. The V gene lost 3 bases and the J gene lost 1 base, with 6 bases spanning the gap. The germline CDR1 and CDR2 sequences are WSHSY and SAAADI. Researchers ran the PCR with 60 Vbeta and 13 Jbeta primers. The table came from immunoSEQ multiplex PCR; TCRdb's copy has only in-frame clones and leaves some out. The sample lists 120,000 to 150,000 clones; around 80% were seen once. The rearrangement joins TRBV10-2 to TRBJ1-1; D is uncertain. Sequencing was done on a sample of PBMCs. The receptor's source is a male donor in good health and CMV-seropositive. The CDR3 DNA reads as TGCGCCAGCAGTGATGGTAGGAACACTGAAGCTTTCTTT. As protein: CASSDGRNTEAFF.